This entry is about one TCR beta chain. Its target is not known. The junction departs from germline at one end; a sequencing error may be responsible. This CDR3 is built from 14 residues. Germline assignment: CDR1 MNHNY and CDR2 SVGAGI (reference sequence). These data originate in a study of cytomegalovirus exposure and HLA in healthy donors. Findings and caveats of the study: Most CMV-associated TCR beta chains appeared HLA-restricted in a later analysis.

Amplification used 60 Vbeta primers and 13 Jbeta primers. Sequencing used immunoSEQ multiplex PCR; TCRdb keeps in-frame clones, though not all of them. This table has 85,000 to 100,000 clones, approximately 76% appearing once. Sample: PBMCs. This receptor was identified in a middle-aged man in good health and CMV-seropositive. This chain uses TRBV6-6 with TRBJ2-2; 7 nucleotides line up with TRBD1. In DNA form, the CDR3 reads TGTGCCGGCAGTTCGGGACAGAGCACCGGGGAGCTGTTTTTT. Translated: CAGSSGQSTGELFF.